These 13 T cell receptor beta chains share one sample of origin, sequenced in a study of T cell responses to AZD1222 COVID-19 vaccine (dated by TCRdb to about 2021). The sample's time point label, decoded: baseline before first vaccination. Library method: the immunoSEQ multiplex PCR assay. Here the immuneACCESS table is served through TCRdb, limited to in-frame sequences with V and J called. Missing clones are a known gap in these copies; in checked studies unresolved V genes cover under half, and the rest lacks a known reason. This sample lists over 120,000 clones; around 85% were detected once. The top ten clones comprise 7.5% to 8.5% of the sample. The sample here was peripheral blood, taken on day 0 of AZD1222 vaccination. The receptors derive from an adult in good health.

The rearrangement links TRBV9 to TRBJ1-2, with TRBD1 identical over 7 bases. The trim removed 3 bases at V and 0 bases at J, leaving 8 bases unmatched. The germline V gene encodes CDR1 SGDLS and CDR2 YYNGEE. This CDR3 has 16 residues. CDR3 in amino acids: CASSGPGTASNYGYTF. The CDR3, as DNA: TGTGCCAGCAGCGGACCCGGGACAGCCTCTAACTATGGCTACACCTTC.

The CDR3 is CAWIEGRGYGYTF. CDR3 in DNA: TGTGCCTGGATAGAGGGCAGGGGTTATGGCTACACCTTC. This chain joins TRBV30 and TRBJ1-2; D perhaps matches TRBD1 (6 bases). Germline V gene lookup returns CDR1 GTSNPN and CDR2 SVGIG (reference sequence). Trimming removed 4 bases from V and 5 bases from J, with 14 bases in between. The length of the CDR3 is 13 residues. Supplemented by reference TRBV30 and TRBJ1-2, the full variable domain reads SQTIHQWPATLVQPVGSPLSLECTVEGTSNPNLYWYRQAAGRGLQLLFYSVGIGQISSEVPQNLSASRPQDRQFILSSKKLLLSDSGFYLCAWIEGRGYGYTFGSGTRLTVV.

J is TRBJ1-5 and V is TRBV6-5, with unresolved D. The CDR3 has 15 residues. Germline-derived CDR1 and CDR2 are MNHEY and SVGAGI. Deletions cut 0 bases from V and 7 bases from J, with 13 bases between. CDR3 coding DNA: TGTGCCAGCAGTTACTCAGCAGTTAGCATCCAGCCCCAGCATTTT. This encodes CASSYSAVSIQPQHF.

The chain joins TRBV11-3 to TRBJ1-1; D uncertain. The length of the CDR3 is 14 residues. Trimming took off 3 bases at V and 1 base at J, with 9 bases between the two ends. The germline gives CDR1 SGHNT, CDR2 YENEEA. In DNA, the CDR3 is TGTGCCAGCAGCTTCGGGAGACAGAACACTGAAGCTTTCTTT. Its translation: CASSFGRQNTEAFF.

The chain uses TRBV29-1 and TRBJ1-1; 8 positions match TRBD1. This CDR3 comprises 14 residues. Germline V gives CDR1 SQVTM, CDR2 ANQGSEA. The ends lost 6 bases at V and 4 bases at J; junction bases unmatched: 10. The CDR3: CSVRRQGKGTEAFF. The DNA of the CDR3 is TGCAGCGTCCGTCGACAGGGGAAGGGCACTGAAGCTTTCTTT.

The rearrangement joins TRBV29-1 to TRBJ2-6, with no clear D. Germline V gene lookup returns CDR1 SQVTM and CDR2 ANQGSEA. Trimming took off 3 bases at V and 0 bases at J, with 3 bases between the two ends. This CDR3 has 13 amino acids. The CDR3 DNA reads as TGCAGCGTTGATCTCTCTGGGGCCAACGTCCTGACTTTC. The encoded protein is CSVDLSGANVLTF.

The rearrangement joins TRBV29-1 to TRBJ2-7, with D perhaps matching TRBD1 or TRBD2 (5 bases each). V lost 0 bases to trimming and J lost 4 bases, with 16 bases between them. CDR1 and CDR2 (germline): SQVTM, ANQGSEA. The CDR3 extends over 15 amino acids. DNA of the CDR3: TGCAGCGTTGAAGACGGGGAAGGGACCCCTTACGAGCAGTACTTC. Its protein product is CSVEDGEGTPYEQYF.

The chain is built from TRBV27 and TRBJ2-7; weak D call: TRBD2 (5 bases). Germline CDR1 is MNHEY and CDR2 is SMNVEV (reference sequence). V gave up 5 bases and J gave up 0 bases, with 8 bases separating them. This CDR3 is 13 amino acids long. CDR3 sequence reads: CASSSGVSYEQYF. The CDR3 DNA follows: TGTGCCAGCAGTAGCGGAGTCTCCTACGAGCAGTACTTC.

V and J are TRBV12-2 and TRBJ1-5. TRBV12-2 is annotated as a pseudogene. The CDR3 extends over 15 amino acids. CDR3 residues: CASRSRTGIYQPQHF. CDR3 in DNA: TGTGCAAGTCGCTCTAGGACGGGCATTTATCAGCCCCAGCATTTT.

This chain connects TRBV6-5 to TRBJ2-5, with TRBD2 matching over 9 bases. J gave up 2 bases and V 7 bases, and 2 bases lay outside the gene matches. Per the germline V gene, CDR1 is MNHEY and CDR2 is SVGAGI. The CDR3 length is 13 residues. The CDR3 nucleotides are TGTGCCAGCACGCTAGCGGGGCAAGAGACCCAGTACTTC. Its translation: CASTLAGQETQYF.

The CDR3 is CASTPGGGINYGYTF. DNA of the CDR3: TGTGCCAGCACCCCCGGGGGGGGGATAAACTATGGCTACACCTTC. The chain links TRBV6-6 to TRBJ1-2; possibly TRBD1 for D (5 bases). The germline CDR1 and CDR2 sequences are MNHNY and SVGAGI (reference sequence). The CDR3 has 15 amino acids. Deletions cut 7 bases from V and 2 bases from J, with 17 bases between.

The table lists this clone with a few counts. The rearrangement joins TRBV27 to TRBJ2-5; D gene ambiguous. The ends were cut back, 3 bases at V and 6 bases at J, with 5 bases in the middle. In germline, CDR1 is MNHEY, CDR2 SMNVEV (reference sequence). This CDR3 is 11 amino acids long. The CDR3 region is CASSFGQTQYF. The CDR3 DNA is TGTGCCAGCAGTTTCGGACAGACCCAGTACTTC.

The rearrangement joins TRBV4-2 to TRBJ1-3, with TRBD1 as a possible D gene (5 bases). The CDR3 loop spans 15 amino acids. The V gene lost 0 bases and the J gene lost 1 base, with 7 bases spanning the gap. Germline CDR1 and CDR2: LGHNA and YNFKEQ. CDR3 loop: CASSQDRGSGNTIYF. In DNA form, the CDR3 reads TGTGCCAGCAGCCAAGATAGGGGATCTGGAAACACCATATATTTT.